The clone carrying this T cell receptor beta chain came up many times. This sample is drawn from a study of CDR3 diversity in severe acne. One entry per CDR3 protein, called by TCRdb with MiXCR from the PCR reads. The sample yields 65,000 to 95,000 distinct CDR3 sequences, around 53% seen once. The ends were cut back, 4 bases at V and 8 bases at J, with 11 bases in the middle. The CDR3 length is 13 residues. Germline CDR1 reads LNHDA; CDR2 reads SQIVND (reference sequence). The specimen was blood. The sequence came from a male donor in good health, without acne. This chain links TRBV19 with TRBJ1-4; no firm D call. CDR3 in DNA: TGTGCCAGTAGTACAGACTTCCAAGAAAAACTGTTTTTT. It is translated as CASSTDFQEKLFF.